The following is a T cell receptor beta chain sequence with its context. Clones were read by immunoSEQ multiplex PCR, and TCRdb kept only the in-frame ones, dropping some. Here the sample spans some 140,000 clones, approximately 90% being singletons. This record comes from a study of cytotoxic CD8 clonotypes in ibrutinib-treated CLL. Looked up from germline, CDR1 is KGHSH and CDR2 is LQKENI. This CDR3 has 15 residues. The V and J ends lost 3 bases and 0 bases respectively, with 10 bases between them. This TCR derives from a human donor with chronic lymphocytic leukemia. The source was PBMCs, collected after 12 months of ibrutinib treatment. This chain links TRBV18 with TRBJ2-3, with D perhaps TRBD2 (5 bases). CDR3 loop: CASSPASLSTDTQYF. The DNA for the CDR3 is TGTGCCAGCTCACCCGCTAGCCTTAGCACAGATACGCAGTATTTT.